This is a list of T cell receptor beta chains from one sample in a study of OX40 agonist ivuxolimab in advanced cancers. This table comes from immunoSEQ multiplex PCR, and its TCRdb copy is limited to in-frame clones, with some not included. Among under 80,000 clones, 80% to 90% were seen once, and the ten largest hold 1.1%. The sequencing used CD4+ or CD8+ T cells sorted from blood, collected in a trial of the OX40 agonist ivuxolimab. All receptors derive from an adult with an advanced solid tumor such as melanoma, head and neck, liver or kidney cancer. Each CDR3 is given with its conserved first and last residue. D genes are given only for firm matches. Some rows have no size entry. The others give once, few or many, or a class for an expanded clone.

TRBD1	TRBJ1-6	TRBV5-8	NA	TGTGCCAGCGGAGAACAGGGGTATAATTCACCCCTCCACTTT	CASGEQGYNSPLHF
TRBD2	TRBJ2-1	TRBV7-2	NA	TGTGCCAGCAGCCGAGGGACTAGCGGGGCCTTACAGCAGTTCTTC	CASSRGTSGALQQFF
NA	TRBJ2-3	TRBV5-1	few	TGCGCCAGCAGCTTGGGGTCTGGGACCACAGATACGCAGTATTTT	CASSLGSGTTDTQYF
NA	TRBJ1-5	TRBV7-6	NA	TGTGCCAGCAGCTTAGACAGGGACTTTAATCAGCCCCAGCATTTT	CASSLDRDFNQPQHF
NA	TRBJ1-5	TRBV19	few	TGTGCCAGTAGTACTAAGACGGTCAATCAGCCCCAGCATTTT	CASSTKTVNQPQHF
NA	TRBJ2-7	TRBV7-9	NA	TGTGCCAGCAGCTTCAGTCCCGGGGAGCAGTACTTC	CASSFSPGEQYF
NA	TRBJ2-2	TRBV30	NA	TGTGCCTGGGGCCGATCAGCCGGGGAGCTGTTTTTT	CAWGRSAGELFF
NA	TRBJ2-7	TRBV5-4	NA	TGTGCCAGCAGCATGGAGAGAGGGAACTACGAGCAGTACTTC	CASSMERGNYEQYF
TRBD1	TRBJ1-2	TRBV5-1	NA	TGCGCCAGCAGCACCGGTAACCGGGACAGGCCTGATGGCTACACCTTC	CASSTGNRDRPDGYTF
NA	TRBJ1-4	TRBV5-5	NA	TGTGCCAGCAGCTTGGAGGCCGGCAGTACGGGTAGGGAAAAACTGTTTTTT	CASSLEAGSTGREKLFF
NA	TRBJ1-4	TRBV5-6	NA	TGTGCCAGCAGCGGGCCAGGGTGGGGTTTGGCTAATGAAAAACTGTTTTTT	CASSGPGWGLANEKLFF
NA	TRBJ1-2	TRBV10-3	NA	TGTGCCATCAGGGACAACCTAAATTGGGATAAGACCTTC	CAIRDNLNWDKTF
NA	TRBJ1-2	TRBV6-1	few	TGTGCCAGCAGTGAAGATGCTGGGACACCCTATGGCTACACCTTC	CASSEDAGTPYGYTF
TRBD2	TRBJ2-3	TRBV4-1	NA	TGCGCCAGCAGCTTTCACGGCCAGCGGGGGGGCACAGATACGCAGTATTTT	CASSFHGQRGGTDTQYF
NA	TRBJ1-3	TRBV28	NA	TGTGGGACCAGGGAGACCAACTCTGGAAACACCATATATTTT	CGTRETNSGNTIYF
TRBD1	TRBJ2-2	TRBV4-1	once	TGCGCCAGCAGCCAATTTTTATCCGGGACAGGCAACACCGGGGAGCTGTTTTTT	CASSQFLSGTGNTGELFF
NA	TRBJ2-7	TRBV5-1	NA	TGCGCCAGCAGCTGGGACGGGAGCTCCTACGAGCAGTACTTC	CASSWDGSSYEQYF
NA	TRBJ1-5	TRBV6-6	few	TGTGCCAGCAGTTACGGCGAGGCCCAGCATTTT	CASSYGEAQHF
TRBD1	TRBJ2-1	TRBV5-4	NA	TGTGCCAGCAGCATTCCCGGACAGGGGGTATACAATGAGCAGTTCTTC	CASSIPGQGVYNEQFF
TRBD2	TRBJ2-3	TRBV11-2	NA	TGTGCCAGCAGCCCACGCGGGGGATGGGATACGCAGTATTTT	CASSPRGGWDTQYF
TRBD1	TRBJ1-1	TRBV6-5	NA	TGTGCCAGCACCCAAGAGTCGGACAGGGGAGAAGCTTTCTTT	CASTQESDRGEAFF
NA	TRBJ1-1	TRBV29-1	NA	TGCAGCGCCCCCGGGCTAGGCAGGGTGGACACTGAAGCTTTCTTT	CSAPGLGRVDTEAFF
TRBD2	TRBJ2-1	TRBV7-2	NA	TGTGCCAGCAGCTTAAGGACTAGCGGGACTTTCTTC	CASSLRTSGTFF
TRBD2	TRBJ2-7	TRBV10-3	NA	TGTGCCATCAGTGGGGGGGGGTTCCCCTACGAGCAGTACTTC	CAISGGGFPYEQYF
TRBD2	TRBJ2-1	TRBV18	NA	TGTGCCAGCTCACCATTGGATAGCGGGGGAAGGAATGAGCAGTTCTTC	CASSPLDSGGRNEQFF
NA	TRBJ2-7	TRBV10-1	NA	TGCGCCAGCAGTGACGCAGGGGCCGAGCAGTACTTC	CASSDAGAEQYF
TRBD1	TRBJ2-5	TRBV6-1	once	TGTGCCAGCAGTGTTGGGGACAGGGTCCCCCGGGAGACCCAGTACTTC	CASSVGDRVPRETQYF
NA	TRBJ2-3	TRBV7-2	NA	TGTGCCAGCAGTCGGACTCCTAATCCATCCACAGATACGCAGTATTTT	CASSRTPNPSTDTQYF
TRBD1	TRBJ1-1	TRBV7-2	once	TGTGCCAGCAGCCGTGTCCAGGGGGTCACTGAAGCTTTCTTT	CASSRVQGVTEAFF
NA	TRBJ2-2	TRBV28	once	TGTGCCAGCAGTTTGCGGGGCACCGGGGAGCTGTTTTTT	CASSLRGTGELFF
NA	TRBJ2-1	TRBV6-1	NA	TGTGCCAGCAGTGACCGGGGGAATGAGCAGTTCTTC	CASSDRGNEQFF
NA	TRBJ2-2	TRBV10-2	NA	TGCGCCAGCAGTGAGCCCCCCAACACCGGGGAGCTGTTTTTT	CASSEPPNTGELFF
NA	TRBJ2-7	TRBV6-5	NA	TGTGCCAGCAGGATGACAGAGATGTCCTACGAGCAGTACTTC	CASRMTEMSYEQYF
NA	TRBJ2-7	TRBV7-8	NA	TGTGCCAGCAGGCGGGGGCGATCCTACGAGCAGTACTTC	CASRRGRSYEQYF
TRBD2	TRBJ2-6	TRBV10-1	NA	TGCGCCAGCAGTAGCGGGACTAACTCTGGGGCCAACGTCCTGACTTTC	CASSSGTNSGANVLTF
NA	TRBJ2-5	TRBV5-1	once	TGCGCCAGCAGCTTGTCTCCTGTGGGGGAGAAAACCCAGTACTTC	CASSLSPVGEKTQYF
NA	TRBJ2-3	TRBV14	NA	TGTGCCAGCAGCCAGAAACTAGCCCTAGATACGCAGTATTTT	CASSQKLALDTQYF
TRBD1	TRBJ2-5	TRBV15	NA	TGTGCCACCAGCAGAGATCGGGGACAGCAAGAGACCCAGTACTTC	CATSRDRGQQETQYF
NA	TRBJ1-5	TRBV6-1	NA	TGTGCCAGCAGTGAAAGGTGGGGAGATAGCAATCAGCCCCAGCATTTT	CASSERWGDSNQPQHF